This TCR beta chain is from a study of T cells in localized non-small cell lung cancer. General study findings and limits: Of the top 100 tumor clones, median roughly 60 were in adjacent lung, over 25 among its top 100. Uninvolved adjacent lung had the highest recorded T cell clonality, with tumor below it. Higher adjacent-lung clonality was associated with shorter survival.

Turning to this clone: Antigen unknown.

CDR3 size: 12 residues. Trimming removed 3 bases at V and 6 bases at J, with 6 bases between. In germline, CDR1 is LNHDA, CDR2 SQIVND (reference sequence). The repertoire was sequenced with immunoSEQ multiplex PCR; TCRdb's copy has only in-frame clones and lacks some. The data contain 10,000 to 15,000 clones, around 84% of them singletons. The chain links TRBV19 to TRBJ1-5; D uncertain. The receptor's source is a male donor at least 60 years old with stage I squamous cell lung carcinoma. The sample consisted of peripheral blood, taken before any cancer treatment. The CDR3 spells CASSMDFQPQHF. The CDR3, as DNA: TGTGCCAGTAGTATGGATTTTCAGCCCCAGCATTTT. The full variable domain, completed using reference TRBV19 and TRBJ1-5, is DGGITQSPKYLFRKEGQNVTLSCEQNLNHDAMYWYRQDPGQGLRLIYYSQIVNDFQKGDIAEGYSVSREKKESFPLTVTSAQKNPTAFYLCASSMDFQPQHFGDGTRLSIL.